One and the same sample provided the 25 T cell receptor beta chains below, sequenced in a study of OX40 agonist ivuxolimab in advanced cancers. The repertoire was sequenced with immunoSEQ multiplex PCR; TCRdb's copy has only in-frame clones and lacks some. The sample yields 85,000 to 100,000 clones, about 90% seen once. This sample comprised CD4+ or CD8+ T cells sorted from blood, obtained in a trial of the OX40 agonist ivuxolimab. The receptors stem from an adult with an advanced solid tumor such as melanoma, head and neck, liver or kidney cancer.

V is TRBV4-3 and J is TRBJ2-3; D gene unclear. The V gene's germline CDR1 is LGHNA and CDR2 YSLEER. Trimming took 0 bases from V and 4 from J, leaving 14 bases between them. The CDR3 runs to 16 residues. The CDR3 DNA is TGCGCCAGCAGCCAAGATATCGGGCCGAGCGCAGATACGCAGTATTTT. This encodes CASSQDIGPSADTQYF.

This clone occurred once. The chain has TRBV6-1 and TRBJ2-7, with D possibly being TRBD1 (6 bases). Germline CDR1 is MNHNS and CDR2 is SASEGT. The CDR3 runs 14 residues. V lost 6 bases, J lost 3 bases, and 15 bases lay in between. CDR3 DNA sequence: TGTGCCAGCAGCAAATATATACAGGGCTACGAGCAGTACGTC. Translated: CASSKYIQGYEQYV.

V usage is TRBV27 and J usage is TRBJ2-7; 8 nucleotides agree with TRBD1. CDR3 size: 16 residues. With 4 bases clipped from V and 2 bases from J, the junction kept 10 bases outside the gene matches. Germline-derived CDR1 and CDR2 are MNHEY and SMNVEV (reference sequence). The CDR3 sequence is CASSSTGDKGPYEQYV. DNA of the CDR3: TGTGCCAGCAGTTCGACAGGGGACAAGGGCCCCTACGAGCAGTACGTC.

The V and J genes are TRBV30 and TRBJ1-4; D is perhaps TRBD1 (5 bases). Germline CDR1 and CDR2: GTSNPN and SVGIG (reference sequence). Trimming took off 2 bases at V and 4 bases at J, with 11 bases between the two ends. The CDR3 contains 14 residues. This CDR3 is CAWSMTELNEKLFF. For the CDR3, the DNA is TGTGCCTGGAGTATGACAGAACTTAATGAAAAACTGTTTTTT.

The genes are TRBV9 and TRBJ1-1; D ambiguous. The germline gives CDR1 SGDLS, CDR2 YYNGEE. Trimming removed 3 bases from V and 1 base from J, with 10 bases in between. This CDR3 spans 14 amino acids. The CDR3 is CASSAAPGNTEAFF. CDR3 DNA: TGTGCCAGCAGCGCCGCCCCAGGGAACACTGAAGCTTTCTTT.

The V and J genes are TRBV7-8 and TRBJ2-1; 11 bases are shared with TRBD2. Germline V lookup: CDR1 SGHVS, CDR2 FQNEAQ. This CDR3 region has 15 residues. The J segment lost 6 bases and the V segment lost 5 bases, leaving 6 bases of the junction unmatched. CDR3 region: CASSLSSGRFNEQFF. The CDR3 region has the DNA TGTGCCAGCAGCCTCTCTAGCGGGAGGTTCAATGAGCAGTTCTTC.

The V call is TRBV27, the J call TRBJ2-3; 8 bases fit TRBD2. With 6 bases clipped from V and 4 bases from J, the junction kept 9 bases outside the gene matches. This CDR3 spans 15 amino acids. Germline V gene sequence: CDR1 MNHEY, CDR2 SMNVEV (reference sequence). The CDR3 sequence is CASRESSGRADTQYF. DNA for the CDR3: TGTGCCAGCAGAGAGTCTAGCGGGCGGGCAGATACGCAGTATTTT.

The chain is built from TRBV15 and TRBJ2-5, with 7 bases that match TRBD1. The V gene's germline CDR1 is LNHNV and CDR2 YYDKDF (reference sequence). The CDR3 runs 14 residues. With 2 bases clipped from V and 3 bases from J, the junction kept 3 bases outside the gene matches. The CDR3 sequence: CATSRSGQEETQYF. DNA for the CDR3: TGTGCCACCAGCAGATCTGGACAGGAAGAGACCCAGTACTTC.

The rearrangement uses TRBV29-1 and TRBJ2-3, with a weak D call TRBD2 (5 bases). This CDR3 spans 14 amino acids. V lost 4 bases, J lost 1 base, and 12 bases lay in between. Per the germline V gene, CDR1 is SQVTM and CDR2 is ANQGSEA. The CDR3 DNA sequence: TGCAGCGTTGTTGGAGGATTTGGCACAGATACGCAGTATTTT. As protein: CSVVGGFGTDTQYF.

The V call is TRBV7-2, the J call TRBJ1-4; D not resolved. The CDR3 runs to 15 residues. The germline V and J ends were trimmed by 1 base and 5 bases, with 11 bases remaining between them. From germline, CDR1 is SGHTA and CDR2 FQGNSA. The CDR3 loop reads CASSLDFGRNEKLFF. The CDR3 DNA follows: TGTGCCAGCAGCTTAGATTTCGGCAGGAATGAAAAACTGTTTTTT.

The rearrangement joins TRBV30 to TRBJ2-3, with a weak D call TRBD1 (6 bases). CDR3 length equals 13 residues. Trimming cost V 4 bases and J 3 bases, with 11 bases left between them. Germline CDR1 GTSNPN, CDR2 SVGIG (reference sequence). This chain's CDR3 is CAWKGTRTDTQYF. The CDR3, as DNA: TGTGCCTGGAAAGGGACACGAACAGATACGCAGTATTTT.

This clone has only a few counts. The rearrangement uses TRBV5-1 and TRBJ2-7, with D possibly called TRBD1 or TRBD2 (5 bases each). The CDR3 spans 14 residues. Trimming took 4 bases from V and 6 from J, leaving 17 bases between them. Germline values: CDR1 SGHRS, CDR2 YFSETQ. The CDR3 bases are TGCGCCAGCAGCGAGAGGTTGGGGGTTAGCGAGCAGTACTTC. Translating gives CASSERLGVSEQYF. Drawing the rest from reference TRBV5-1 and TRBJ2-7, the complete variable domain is KAGVTQTPRYLIKTRGQQVTLSCSPISGHRSVSWYQQTPGQGLQFLFEYFSETQRNKGNFPGRFSGRQFSNSRSEMNVSTLELGDSALYLCASSERLGVSEQYFGPGTRLTVT.

This CDR3 reads CASSPTTGSTGELFF. In nucleotides, the CDR3 is TGCGCCAGCAGCCCTACTACAGGGAGCACCGGGGAGCTGTTTTTT. V gene TRBV5-1 combines with J gene TRBJ2-2; D possibly corresponds to TRBD1 (6 bases). The CDR3 sequence is 15 residues long. Germline CDR1 and CDR2: SGHRS and YFSETQ. V lost 4 bases to trimming and J lost 4 bases, with 14 bases between them.

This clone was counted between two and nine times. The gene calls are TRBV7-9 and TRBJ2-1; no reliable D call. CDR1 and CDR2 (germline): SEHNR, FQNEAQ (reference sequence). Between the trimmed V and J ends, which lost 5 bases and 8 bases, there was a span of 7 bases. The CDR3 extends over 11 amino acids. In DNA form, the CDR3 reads TGTGCCAGCAGCCCCGCCCATGAGCAGTTCTTC. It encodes CASSPAHEQFF.

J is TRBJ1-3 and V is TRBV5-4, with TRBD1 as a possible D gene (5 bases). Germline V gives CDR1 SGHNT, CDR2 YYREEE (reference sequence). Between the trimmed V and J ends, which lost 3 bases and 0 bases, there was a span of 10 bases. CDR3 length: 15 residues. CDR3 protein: CASSSGVLSGNTIYF. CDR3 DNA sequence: TGTGCCAGCAGCTCGGGGGTTCTCTCTGGAAACACCATATATTTT.

CDR3 DNA: TGTGCCAGCAGACGCGGATCGGGACAGGGGGCGCAACGCTATGGCTACACCTTC. Translating gives CASRRGSGQGAQRYGYTF. This chain connects TRBV11-2 to TRBJ1-2, with 12 bases matching TRBD1. Trimming removed 6 bases from V and 4 bases from J; junction bases left unmatched: 15. Germline loops: CDR1 SGHAT, CDR2 FQNNGV. The CDR3 consists of 18 residues.

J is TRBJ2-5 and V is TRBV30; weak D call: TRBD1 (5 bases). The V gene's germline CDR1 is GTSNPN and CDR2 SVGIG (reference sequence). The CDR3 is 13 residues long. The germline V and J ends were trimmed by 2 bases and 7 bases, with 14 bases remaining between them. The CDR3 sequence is CAWSPQGFGTQYF. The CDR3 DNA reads TGTGCCTGGAGTCCCCAGGGCTTCGGGACCCAGTACTTC.

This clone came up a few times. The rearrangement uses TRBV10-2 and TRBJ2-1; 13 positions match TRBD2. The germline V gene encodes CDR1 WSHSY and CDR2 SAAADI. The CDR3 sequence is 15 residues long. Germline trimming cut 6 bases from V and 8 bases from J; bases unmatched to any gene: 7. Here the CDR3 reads CASRSGTSGIYEQFF. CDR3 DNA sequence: TGCGCCAGCAGGTCCGGGACTAGCGGGATCTATGAGCAGTTCTTC.

In DNA form, the CDR3 reads TGTGCCAGCAGCCCAACCGGGACTAGCGTTAATGAGCAGTTCTTC. It encodes CASSPTGTSVNEQFF. The chain links TRBV7-3 to TRBJ2-1, with TRBD2 matching over 10 bases. This CDR3 contains 15 residues. The V segment lost 5 bases and the J segment 7 bases; nucleotides outside the gene matches: 8. Germline loops: CDR1 SGHTA, CDR2 FQGTGA.

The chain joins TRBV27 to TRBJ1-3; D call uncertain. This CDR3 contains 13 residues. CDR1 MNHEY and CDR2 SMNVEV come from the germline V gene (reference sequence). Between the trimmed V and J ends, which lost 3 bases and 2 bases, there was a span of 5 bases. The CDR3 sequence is CASSLSPGNTIYF. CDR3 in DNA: TGTGCCAGCAGTTTGTCGCCTGGAAACACCATATATTTT.

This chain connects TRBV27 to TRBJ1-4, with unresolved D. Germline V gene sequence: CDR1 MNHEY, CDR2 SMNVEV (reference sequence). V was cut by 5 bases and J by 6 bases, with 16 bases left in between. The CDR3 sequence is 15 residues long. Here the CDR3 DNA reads TGTGCCAGCAGTCGCCAAGGCTCGGGATATGAAAAACTGTTTTTT. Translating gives CASSRQGSGYEKLFF. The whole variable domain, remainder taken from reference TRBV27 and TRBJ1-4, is EAQVTQNPRYLITVTGKKLTVTCSQNMNHEYMSWYRQDPGLGLRQIYYSMNVEVTDKGDVPEGYKVSRKEKRNFPLILESPSPNQTSLYFCASSRQGSGYEKLFFGSGTQLSVL.

DNA of the CDR3: TGTGCCTCCGGGATCTATCAAGAGACCCAGTACTTC. This gives the protein CASGIYQETQYF. The V and J genes are TRBV30 and TRBJ2-5, with D possibly matching TRBD2 (5 bases). The length of the CDR3 is 12 residues. The V gene's germline CDR1 is GTSNPN and CDR2 SVGIG (reference sequence). Trimming stripped 7 bases from V and 2 bases from J, with 11 bases between.

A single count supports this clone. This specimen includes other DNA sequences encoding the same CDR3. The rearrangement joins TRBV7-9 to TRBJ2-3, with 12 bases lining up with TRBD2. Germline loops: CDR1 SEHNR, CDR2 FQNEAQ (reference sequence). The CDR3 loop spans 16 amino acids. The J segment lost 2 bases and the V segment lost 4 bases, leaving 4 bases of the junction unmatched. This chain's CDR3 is CASSSGLAGSTDTQYF. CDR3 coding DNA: TGTGCCAGCAGCTCCGGACTAGCGGGATCCACAGATACGCAGTATTTT.

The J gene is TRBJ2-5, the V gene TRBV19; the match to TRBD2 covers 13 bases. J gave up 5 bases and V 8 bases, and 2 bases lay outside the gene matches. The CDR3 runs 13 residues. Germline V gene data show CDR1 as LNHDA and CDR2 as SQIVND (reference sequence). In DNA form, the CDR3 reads TGTGCCAGTGGACTAGCGGGAGAGGAGACCCAGTACTTC. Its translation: CASGLAGEETQYF.

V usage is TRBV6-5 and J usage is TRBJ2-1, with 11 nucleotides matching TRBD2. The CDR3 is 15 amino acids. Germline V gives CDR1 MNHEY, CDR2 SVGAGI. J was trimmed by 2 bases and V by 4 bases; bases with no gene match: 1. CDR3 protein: CASSSGLAAYNEQFF. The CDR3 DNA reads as TGTGCCAGCAGTTCGGGACTAGCGGCCTACAATGAGCAGTTCTTC.